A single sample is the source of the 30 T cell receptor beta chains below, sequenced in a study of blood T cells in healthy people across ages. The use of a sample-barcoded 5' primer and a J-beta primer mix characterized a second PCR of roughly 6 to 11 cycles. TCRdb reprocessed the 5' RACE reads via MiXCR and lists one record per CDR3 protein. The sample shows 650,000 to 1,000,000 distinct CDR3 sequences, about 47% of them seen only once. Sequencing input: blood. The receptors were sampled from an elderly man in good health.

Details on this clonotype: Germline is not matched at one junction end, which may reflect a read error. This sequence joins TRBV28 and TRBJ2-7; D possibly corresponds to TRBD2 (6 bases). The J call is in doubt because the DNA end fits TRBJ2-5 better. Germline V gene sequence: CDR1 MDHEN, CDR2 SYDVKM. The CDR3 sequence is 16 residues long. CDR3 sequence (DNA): TGTGCCGGCAGCAACCTGGCTAGCGACCTACAAGGGACCCAGTACTTC. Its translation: CAGSNLASDLQGTQYF.

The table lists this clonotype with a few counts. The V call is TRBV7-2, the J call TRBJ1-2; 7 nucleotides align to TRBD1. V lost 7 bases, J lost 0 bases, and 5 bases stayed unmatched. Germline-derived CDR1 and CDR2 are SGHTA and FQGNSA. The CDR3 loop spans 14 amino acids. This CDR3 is CASTLDRANYGYTF. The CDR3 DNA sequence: TGTGCCAGCACCCTAGACAGGGCTAACTATGGCTACACCTTC.

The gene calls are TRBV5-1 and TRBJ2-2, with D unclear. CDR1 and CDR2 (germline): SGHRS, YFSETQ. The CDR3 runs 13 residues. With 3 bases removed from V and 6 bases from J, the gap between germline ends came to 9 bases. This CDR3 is CASSSGGSGELFF. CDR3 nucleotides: TGCGCCAGCAGCTCCGGTGGGTCCGGGGAGCTGTTTTTT.

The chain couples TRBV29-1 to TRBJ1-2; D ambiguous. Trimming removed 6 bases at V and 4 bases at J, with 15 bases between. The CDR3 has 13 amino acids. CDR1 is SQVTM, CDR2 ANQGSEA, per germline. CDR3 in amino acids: CSVDTREGYGYTF. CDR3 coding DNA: TGCAGCGTCGACACTAGAGAAGGCTATGGCTACACCTTC.

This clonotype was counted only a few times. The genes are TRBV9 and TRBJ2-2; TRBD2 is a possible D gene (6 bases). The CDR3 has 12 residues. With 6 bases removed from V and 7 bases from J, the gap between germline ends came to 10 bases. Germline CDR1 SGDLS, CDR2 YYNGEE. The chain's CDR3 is CASNQGGGELFF. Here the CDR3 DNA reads TGTGCCAGCAACCAGGGAGGCGGGGAGCTGTTTTTT.

The chain's CDR3 is CASSPLPGQGAGEQFF. CDR3 in DNA: TGTGCCAGCAGTCCTCTTCCCGGACAGGGGGCCGGTGAGCAGTTCTTC. The chain recombines TRBV3-1 with TRBJ2-1; TRBD1 matches 11 bases. Germline values: CDR1 LGHDT, CDR2 YNNKEL (reference sequence). The J segment lost 9 bases and the V segment lost 6 bases, leaving 13 bases of the junction unmatched. The CDR3 is made up of 16 amino acids.

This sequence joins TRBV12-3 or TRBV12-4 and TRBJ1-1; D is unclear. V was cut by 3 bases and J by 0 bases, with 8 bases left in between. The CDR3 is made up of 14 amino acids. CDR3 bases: TGTGCCAGCAGTTTGACTTCGGTGAACACTGAAGCTTTCTTT. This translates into CASSLTSVNTEAFF.

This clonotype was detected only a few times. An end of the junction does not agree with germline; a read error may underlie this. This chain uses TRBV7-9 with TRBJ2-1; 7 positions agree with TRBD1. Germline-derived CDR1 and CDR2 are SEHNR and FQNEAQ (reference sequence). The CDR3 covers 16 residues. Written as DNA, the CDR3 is TGTGCCGGCAGCCCAACAGGGGTGGGTCTGTATGGTGAGCAGTTCTTC. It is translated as CAGSPTGVGLYGEQFF. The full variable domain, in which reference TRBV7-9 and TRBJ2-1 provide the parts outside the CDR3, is DTGVSQNPRHKITKRGQNVTFRCDPISEHNRLYWYRQTLGQGPEFLTYFQNEAQLEKSRLLSDRFSAERPKGSFSTLEIQRTEQGDSAMYLCAGSPTGVGLYGEQFFGPGTRLTVL.

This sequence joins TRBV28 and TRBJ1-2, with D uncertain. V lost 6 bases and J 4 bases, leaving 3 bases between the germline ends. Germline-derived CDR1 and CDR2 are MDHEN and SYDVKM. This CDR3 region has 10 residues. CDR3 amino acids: CASRGYGYTF. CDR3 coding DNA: TGTGCCAGCAGGGGCTATGGCTACACCTTC.

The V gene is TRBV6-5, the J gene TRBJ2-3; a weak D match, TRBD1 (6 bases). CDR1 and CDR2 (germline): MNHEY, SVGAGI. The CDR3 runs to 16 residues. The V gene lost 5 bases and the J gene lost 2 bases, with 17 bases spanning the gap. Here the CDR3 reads CASSRTVHGNTDTQYF. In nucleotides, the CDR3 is TGTGCCAGCAGTAGGACAGTCCATGGGAACACAGATACGCAGTATTTT.

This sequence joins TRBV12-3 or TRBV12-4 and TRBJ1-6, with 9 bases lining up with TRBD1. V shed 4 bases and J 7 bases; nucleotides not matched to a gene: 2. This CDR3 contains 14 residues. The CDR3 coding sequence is TGTGCCAGCAGTTCACAGGGGGCGAATTCACCCCTCCACTTT. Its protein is CASSSQGANSPLHF.

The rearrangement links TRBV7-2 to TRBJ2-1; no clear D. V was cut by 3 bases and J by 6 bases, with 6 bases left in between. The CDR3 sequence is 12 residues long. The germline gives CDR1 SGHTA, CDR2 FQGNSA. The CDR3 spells CASSFGLNEQFF. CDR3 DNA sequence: TGTGCCAGCAGCTTCGGTCTCAATGAGCAGTTCTTC.

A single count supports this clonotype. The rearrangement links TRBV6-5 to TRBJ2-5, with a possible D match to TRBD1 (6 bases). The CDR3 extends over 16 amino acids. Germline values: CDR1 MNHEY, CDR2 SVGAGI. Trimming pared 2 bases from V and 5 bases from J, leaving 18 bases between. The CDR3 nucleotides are TGTGCCAGCAGTTACCACGGGACACCAGCCCGGGAGACCCAGTACTTC. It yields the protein CASSYHGTPARETQYF.

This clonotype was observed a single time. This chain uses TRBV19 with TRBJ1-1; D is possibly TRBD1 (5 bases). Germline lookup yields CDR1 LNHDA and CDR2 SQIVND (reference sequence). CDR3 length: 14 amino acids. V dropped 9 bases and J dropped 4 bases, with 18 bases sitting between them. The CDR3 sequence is CASTPGGRRTEAFF. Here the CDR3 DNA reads TGTGCCAGCACGCCCGGGGGTAGGCGCACTGAAGCTTTCTTT.

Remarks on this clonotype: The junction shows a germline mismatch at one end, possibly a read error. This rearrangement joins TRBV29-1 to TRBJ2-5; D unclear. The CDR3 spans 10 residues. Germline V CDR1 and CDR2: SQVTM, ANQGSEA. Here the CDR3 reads CSAERIEQYF. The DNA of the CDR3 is TGCAGCGCTGAACGAATTGAGCAGTACTTC.

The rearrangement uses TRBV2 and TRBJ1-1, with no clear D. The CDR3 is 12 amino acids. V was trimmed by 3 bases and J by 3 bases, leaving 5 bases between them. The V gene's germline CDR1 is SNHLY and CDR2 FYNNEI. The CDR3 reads CASSEVYTEAFF. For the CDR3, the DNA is TGTGCCAGCAGTGAGGTTTACACTGAAGCTTTCTTT.

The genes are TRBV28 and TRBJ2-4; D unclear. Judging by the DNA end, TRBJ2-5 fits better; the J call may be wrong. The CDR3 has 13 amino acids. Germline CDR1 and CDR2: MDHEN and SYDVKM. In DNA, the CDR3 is TGTGCCAGCAGTTTACGTCAGTGGGAGACCCAGTACTTC. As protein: CASSLRQWETQYF.

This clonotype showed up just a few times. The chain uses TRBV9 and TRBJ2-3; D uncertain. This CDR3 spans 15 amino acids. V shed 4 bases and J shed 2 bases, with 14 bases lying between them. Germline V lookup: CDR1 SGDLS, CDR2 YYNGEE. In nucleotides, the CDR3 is TGTGCCAGCAGCCTTAGCTCTGGGATCACAGATACGCAGTATTTT. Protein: CASSLSSGITDTQYF.

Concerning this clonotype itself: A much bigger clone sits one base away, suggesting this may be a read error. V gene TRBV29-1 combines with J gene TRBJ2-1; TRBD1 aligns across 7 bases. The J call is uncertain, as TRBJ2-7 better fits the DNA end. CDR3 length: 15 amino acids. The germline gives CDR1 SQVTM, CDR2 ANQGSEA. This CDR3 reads CSVEWDSLTYNEQYF. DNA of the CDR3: TGCAGCGTTGAATGGGACAGCTTGACCTACAATGAGCAGTACTTC.

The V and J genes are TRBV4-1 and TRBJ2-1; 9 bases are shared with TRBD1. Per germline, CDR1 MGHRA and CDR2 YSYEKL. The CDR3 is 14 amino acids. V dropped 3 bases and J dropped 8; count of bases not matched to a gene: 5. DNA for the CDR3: TGCGCCAGCAGCCAGGTACAGGGGGCTGATGAGCAGTTCTTC. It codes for CASSQVQGADEQFF.

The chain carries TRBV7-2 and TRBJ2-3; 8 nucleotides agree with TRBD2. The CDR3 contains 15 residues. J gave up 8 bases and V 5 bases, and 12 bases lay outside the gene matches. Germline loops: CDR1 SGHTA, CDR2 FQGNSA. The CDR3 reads CASSPGGGSAATQYF. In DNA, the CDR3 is TGTGCCAGCAGCCCCGGGGGGGGTTCGGCAGCTACGCAGTATTTT.

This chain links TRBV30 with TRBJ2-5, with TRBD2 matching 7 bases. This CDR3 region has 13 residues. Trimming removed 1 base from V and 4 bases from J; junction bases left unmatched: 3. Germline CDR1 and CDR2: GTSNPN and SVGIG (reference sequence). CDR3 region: CAWSDGEGETQYF. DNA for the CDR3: TGTGCCTGGAGTGACGGGGAGGGAGAGACCCAGTACTTC.

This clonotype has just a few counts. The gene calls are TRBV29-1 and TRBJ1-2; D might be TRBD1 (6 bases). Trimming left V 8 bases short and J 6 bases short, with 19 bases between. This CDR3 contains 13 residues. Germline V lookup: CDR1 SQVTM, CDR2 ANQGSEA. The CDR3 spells CSFRDIRNDGYTF. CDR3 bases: TGCAGCTTCCGGGACATCCGAAACGATGGCTACACCTTC. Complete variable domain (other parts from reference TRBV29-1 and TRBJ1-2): SAVISQKPSRDICQRGTSLTIQCQVDSQVTMMFWYRQQPGQSLTLIATANQGSEATYESGFVIDKFPISRPNLTFSTLTVSNMSPEDSSIYLCSFRDIRNDGYTFGSGTRLTVV.

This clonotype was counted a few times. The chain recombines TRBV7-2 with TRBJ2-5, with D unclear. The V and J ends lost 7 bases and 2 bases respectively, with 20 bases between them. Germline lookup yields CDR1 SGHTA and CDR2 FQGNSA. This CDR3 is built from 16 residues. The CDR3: CASNSRRSLAQETQYF. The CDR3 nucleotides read TGTGCCAGCAATAGTAGGCGGTCACTGGCTCAAGAGACCCAGTACTTC.

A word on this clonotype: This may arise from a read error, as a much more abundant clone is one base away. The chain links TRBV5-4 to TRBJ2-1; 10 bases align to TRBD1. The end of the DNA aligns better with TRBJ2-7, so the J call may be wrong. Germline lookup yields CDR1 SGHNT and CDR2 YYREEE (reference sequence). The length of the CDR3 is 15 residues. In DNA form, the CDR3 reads TGTGCCAGCAGCCTAGGACAGGGGGTCTACAATGAGCAGTACTTC. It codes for CASSLGQGVYNEQYF.

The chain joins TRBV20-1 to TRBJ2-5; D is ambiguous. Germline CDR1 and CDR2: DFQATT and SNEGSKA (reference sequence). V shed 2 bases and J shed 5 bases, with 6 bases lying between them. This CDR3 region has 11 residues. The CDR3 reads CSARLIETQYF. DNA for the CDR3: TGCAGTGCTAGACTGATCGAGACCCAGTACTTC.

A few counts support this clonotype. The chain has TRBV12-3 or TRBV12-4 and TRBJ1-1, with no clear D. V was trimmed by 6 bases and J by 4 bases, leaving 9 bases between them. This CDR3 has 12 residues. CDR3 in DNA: TGTGCCAGCAGGGAGACGGGCACTGAAGCTTTCTTT. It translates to CASRETGTEAFF.

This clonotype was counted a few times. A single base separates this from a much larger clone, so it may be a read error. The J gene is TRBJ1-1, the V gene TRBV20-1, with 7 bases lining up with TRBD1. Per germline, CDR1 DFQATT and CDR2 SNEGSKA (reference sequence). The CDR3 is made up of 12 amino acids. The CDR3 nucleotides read TGCAGTGCTGGAGACAGGGACACTGAAGCTTTCTTT. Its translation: CSAGDRDTEAFF.

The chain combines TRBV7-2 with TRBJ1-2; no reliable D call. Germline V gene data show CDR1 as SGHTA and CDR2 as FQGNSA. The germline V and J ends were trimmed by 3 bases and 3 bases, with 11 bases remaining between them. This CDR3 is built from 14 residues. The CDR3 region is CASSLMREDYGYTF. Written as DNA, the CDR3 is TGTGCCAGCAGCTTGATGAGGGAAGACTATGGCTACACCTTC.

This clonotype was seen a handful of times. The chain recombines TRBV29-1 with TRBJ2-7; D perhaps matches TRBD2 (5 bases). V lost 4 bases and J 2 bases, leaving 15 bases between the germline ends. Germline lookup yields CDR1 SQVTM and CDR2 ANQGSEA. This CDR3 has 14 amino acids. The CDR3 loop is CSVVIGLRPYEQYF. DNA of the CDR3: TGCAGCGTTGTGATTGGACTTCGACCCTACGAGCAGTACTTC.